The 27 T cell receptor beta chains below were found in one sample sequenced in a study of T cells in Graves' hyperthyroidism and ophthalmopathy. RNA transcripts gave rise to amplified TCR beta CDR3 regions. First-round RT-PCR with HTBI primers amplified the TCR CDR3 region. MiXCR, applied by TCRdb to the multiplex PCR reads, yields one record per CDR3 protein. The table has tens of thousands of distinct CDR3 sequences, about 57% seen once; the top ten hold about 3.3%. The sample consisted of blood. These receptors were collected from a woman in her fifties or sixties with Graves' ophthalmopathy.

The chain uses TRBV6-4 and TRBJ2-1; 9 bases fit TRBD1. The CDR3 covers 14 residues. Germline CDR1 MRHNA, CDR2 SNTAGT. V lost 5 bases, J lost 5 bases, and 4 bases stayed unmatched. CDR3 coding DNA: TGTGCCAGCAGTTCGACAGGGGGAGACAATGAGCAGTTCTTC. Translation gives CASSSTGGDNEQFF.

Concerning this clonotype itself: An end of the junction differs from the germline gene, which may be a read error. CDR3 amino acids: CASSLDDSGNTIYF. Written as DNA, the CDR3 is TGCGCCAGCAGCTTGGATGACTCTGGAAACACCATATATTTT. The J gene is TRBJ1-3, the V gene TRBV9; no reliable D call. The germline gives CDR1 SGDLS, CDR2 YYNGEE. The CDR3 has 14 amino acids.

There are many counts of this clonotype. The chain joins TRBV9 to TRBJ1-1, with D unresolved. CDR1 SGDLS and CDR2 YYNGEE come from the germline V gene. The CDR3 extends over 14 amino acids. Trimming took off 3 bases at V and 4 bases at J, with 13 bases between the two ends. DNA of the CDR3: TGTGCCAGCAGCGGATCACAGACGGGCACTGAAGCTTTCTTT. Translation: CASSGSQTGTEAFF.

This clonotype was found many times. The chain is built from TRBV7-9 and TRBJ2-1, with 11 positions matching TRBD2. The CDR3 length is 19 residues. Germline CDR1 is SEHNR and CDR2 is FQNEAQ (reference sequence). J gave up 4 bases and V 1 base, and 12 bases lay outside the gene matches. The DNA for the CDR3 is TGTGCCAGCAGCTTAGAGCTAGCGGGGGGCCCTACTATTTACAATGAGCAGTTCTTC. Its protein product is CASSLELAGGPTIYNEQFF.

The V gene is TRBV12-3 or TRBV12-4, the J gene TRBJ2-1; D perhaps matches TRBD2 (6 bases). The CDR3 sequence is 12 residues long. The ends were cut back, 3 bases at V and 15 bases at J, with 15 bases in the middle. The CDR3 coding sequence is TGTGCCAGCAGTTTTCTAGCGAATGGGCGGTTCTTC. Translation: CASSFLANGRFF.

The table lists this clonotype with many counts. The chain links TRBV5-6 to TRBJ2-7; 9 bases match TRBD1. The J segment lost 3 bases and the V segment lost 3 bases, leaving 13 bases of the junction unmatched. The CDR3 runs to 17 residues. CDR1 and CDR2 from the germline V gene are SGHDT and YYEEEE. The CDR3 region is CASSSYAGTGIVYEQYF. Written as DNA, the CDR3 is TGTGCCAGCAGCTCCTACGCCGGGACAGGGATCGTCTACGAGCAGTACTTC.

This clonotype was seen ten or more times. J is TRBJ2-1 and V is TRBV11-2; possible D gene TRBD2, 6 bases. The V end lost 6 bases, the J end lost 4 bases, and 19 bases lay between the germline ends. The CDR3 has 16 residues. Per the germline V gene, CDR1 is SGHAT and CDR2 is FQNNGV. CDR3 DNA sequence: TGTGCCAGCAGAACGAACCGGGGGTCGGGATACAATGAGCAGTTCTTC. Translation gives CASRTNRGSGYNEQFF. Full variable domain (rest looked up from reference TRBV11-2 and TRBJ2-1): EAGVAQSPRYKIIEKRQSVAFWCNPISGHATLYWYQQILGQGPKLLIQFQNNGVVDDSQLPKDRFSAERLKGVDSTLKIQPAKLEDSAVYLCASRTNRGSGYNEQFFGPGTRLTVL.

This chain connects TRBV20-1 to TRBJ2-7, with a tentative D call TRBD1 (5 bases). This CDR3 contains 12 residues. The V end was cut by 1 base, the J end by 5 bases, with 9 bases between. Germline-derived CDR1 and CDR2 are DFQATT and SNEGSKA (reference sequence). The CDR3: CSARAQGDEQYF. CDR3 DNA: TGCAGTGCTAGAGCCCAAGGGGACGAGCAGTACTTC.

V and J are TRBV7-8 and TRBJ2-7; D is unresolved. CDR3 size: 12 residues. Germline CDR1 is SGHVS and CDR2 is FQNEAQ. V lost 5 bases, J lost 3 bases, and 8 bases lay in between. The CDR3 protein is CASSTNGYEQYV. Here the CDR3 DNA reads TGTGCCAGCAGCACAAACGGCTACGAGCAGTACGTC.

This clonotype appeared once. The chain combines TRBV29-1 with TRBJ2-7, with TRBD2 matching 8 bases. The CDR3 spans 14 residues. Germline values: CDR1 SQVTM, CDR2 ANQGSEA. V lost 8 bases and J lost 2; bases outside the gene matches: 11. CDR3 amino acids: CSSYPRGGAYEQYF. DNA of the CDR3: TGCAGCAGTTACCCTCGGGGGGGGGCCTACGAGCAGTACTTC.

The rearrangement uses TRBV4-1 and TRBJ2-2, with unresolved D. The CDR3 spans 13 residues. The V end lost 5 bases, the J end lost 7 bases, and 11 bases lay between the germline ends. Looked up from germline, CDR1 is MGHRA and CDR2 is YSYEKL. CDR3 coding DNA: TGCGCCAGCAGCACCAGGTATCTCGGGGAGCTGTTTTTT. Its translation is CASSTRYLGELFF.

This clonotype was recorded at least ten times. The rearrangement joins TRBV18 to TRBJ2-5; no reliable D call. V gave up 4 bases and J gave up 3 bases, with 0 bases separating them. The CDR3 has 10 amino acids. In germline, CDR1 is KGHSH, CDR2 LQKENI. The CDR3 sequence is CASSQETQYF. CDR3 DNA sequence: TGTGCCAGCTCACAAGAGACCCAGTACTTC. The whole variable domain, filled in from reference TRBV18 and TRBJ2-5, reads NAGVMQNPRHLVRRRGQEARLRCSPMKGHSHVYWYRQLPEEGLKFMVYLQKENIIDESGMPKERFSAEFPKEGPSILRIQQVVRGDSAAYFCASSQETQYFGPGTRLLVL.

This clonotype was detected many times. As DNA, the CDR3 is TGTGCCAGCAGCCGCGGACAGGGTTGGGATTCAACTAATGAAAAACTGTTTTTT. Protein sequence: CASSRGQGWDSTNEKLFF. V usage is TRBV6-2 or TRBV6-3 and J usage is TRBJ1-4; 8 nucleotides match TRBD1. The trim removed 6 bases at V and 0 bases at J, leaving 12 bases unmatched. Germline CDR1 is MNHEY and CDR2 is SVGEGT. The CDR3 is 18 residues long.

This clonotype was observed many times. This chain connects TRBV6-6 to TRBJ1-6; D gene ambiguous. Per the germline V gene, CDR1 is MNHNY and CDR2 is SVGAGI (reference sequence). CDR3 length: 14 residues. The V gene lost 2 bases and the J gene lost 9 bases, with 11 bases spanning the gap. The CDR3 DNA reads as TGTGCCAGCAGTTACCGAGGGAAGGCTTCACCCCTCCACTTT. Translation: CASSYRGKASPLHF.

By proportion, this clonotype is medium-sized. Here the CDR3 reads CASRRTGGKGYTF. The CDR3 DNA reads as TGTGCCAGCAGGAGGACAGGGGGAAAGGGCTACACCTTC. The chain is built from TRBV25-1 and TRBJ1-2, with TRBD1 matching 10 bases. The CDR3 runs to 13 residues. With V trimmed by 6 bases and J by 8 bases, 6 bases remained unmatched. CDR1 and CDR2 (germline): MGHDK, SYGVNS.

This clonotype was counted between two and nine times. The CDR3 DNA reads as TGTGCCAGTAGTATAACGGGCAACACTGAAGCTTTCTTT. Its protein product is CASSITGNTEAFF. V is TRBV19 and J is TRBJ1-1; D gene ambiguous. Germline V gene sequence: CDR1 LNHDA, CDR2 SQIVND (reference sequence). Trimming took off 2 bases at V and 2 bases at J, with 6 bases between the two ends. This CDR3 region has 13 residues.

By share, this clonotype ranks as medium-sized. The rearrangement links TRBV10-3 to TRBJ1-5; D call uncertain. CDR3 size: 13 residues. V gave up 2 bases and J gave up 4 bases, with 6 bases separating them. The V gene's germline CDR1 is ENHRY and CDR2 SYGVKD. CDR3 coding DNA: TGTGCCATCAGTGAGATTTTGAATCAGCCCCAGCATTTT. This encodes CAISEILNQPQHF.

Notes on this clonotype: Compared with germline, one end of the junction differs, possibly owing to a read error. The chain couples TRBV7-8 to TRBJ1-1; D perhaps matches TRBD1 (6 bases). The CDR3 runs 15 residues. Germline V lookup: CDR1 SGHVS, CDR2 FQNEAQ. CDR3 DNA sequence: TGTGCCACCAGCTGCGTGGGACAACCCTACACAGAAGCTTTCTTT. It translates to CATSCVGQPYTEAFF.

The J gene is TRBJ1-6, the V gene TRBV7-4; no clear D gene. Trimming cost V 6 bases and J 0 bases, with 12 bases left between them. The CDR3 contains 16 residues. CDR1 and CDR2 (germline): SGHVT, SQSDAQ. The CDR3 sequence is CASSFQLCSYNSPLHF. In nucleotides, the CDR3 is TGTGCCAGCAGTTTTCAGCTGTGCTCCTATAATTCACCCCTCCACTTT.

This clonotype showed up just once. V gene TRBV28 combines with J gene TRBJ2-2; 9 bases fit TRBD1. Germline CDR1 and CDR2: MDHEN and SYDVKM. V gave up 8 bases and J gave up 6 bases; unmatched junction bases: 10. This CDR3 comprises 15 residues. CDR3 in DNA: TGTGCCAGCCAGGGGGACAGGGTCTTTCCCGGGGAGCTGTTTTTT. Encoded protein: CASQGDRVFPGELFF. Full variable domain (remainder filled in from reference TRBV28 and TRBJ2-2): DVKVTQSSRYLVKRTGEKVFLECVQDMDHENMFWYRQDPGLGLRLIYFSYDVKMKEKGDIPEGYSVSREKKERFSLILESASTNQTSMYLCASQGDRVFPGELFFGEGSRLTVL.

A remark on this clonotype: A single base separates this from a much larger clone, so it may be a read error. V and J are TRBV5-1 and TRBJ2-7; TRBD2 might be the D (6 bases). CDR1 and CDR2 from the germline V gene are SGHRS and YFSETQ. This CDR3 is built from 16 residues. The V end was cut by 1 base, the J end by 2 bases, with 16 bases between. CDR3 region: CASSLSIRDSAYEQYF. The DNA for the CDR3 is TGCGCCAGCAGCTTGTCCATCAGGGACTCCGCCTACGAGCAGTACTTC.

The chain links TRBV9 to TRBJ2-3; D call uncertain. The germline V gene has CDR1 SGDLS and CDR2 YYNGEE. The CDR3 is made up of 14 amino acids. V shed 3 bases and J shed 3 bases, with 11 bases lying between them. The CDR3 coding sequence is TGTGCCAGCAGCGACCGGCCCCGTACAGATACGCAGTATTTT. Translating it yields CASSDRPRTDTQYF.

A note on this clonotype: The junction shows a germline mismatch at one end, possibly a read error. The V call is TRBV20-1, the J call TRBJ2-1; TRBD2 agrees at 7 bases. Germline CDR1 and CDR2: DFQATT and SNEGSKA (reference sequence). There are 17 residues in the CDR3. CDR3 in amino acids: CGARGMGGRVSYNEQFF. The CDR3, as DNA: TGCGGTGCTAGAGGAATGGGGGGGAGAGTCTCCTACAATGAGCAGTTCTTC.

The rearrangement links TRBV6-5 to TRBJ1-3; no clear D gene. The CDR3 totals 12 residues. The V and J ends lost 2 bases and 8 bases respectively, with 7 bases between them. Germline-derived CDR1 and CDR2 are MNHEY and SVGAGI. The CDR3 nucleotides are TGTGCCAGCAGTTACCTGCGGGACACCATATATTTT. It encodes CASSYLRDTIYF.

This chain's CDR3 is CASSLAQGYRGYTF. Written as DNA, the CDR3 is TGTGCCAGCAGCTTAGCGCAGGGCTACCGAGGCTACACCTTC. V usage is TRBV7-9 and J usage is TRBJ1-2, with D possibly TRBD1 on 5 matching bases. V was cut by 0 bases and J by 8 bases, with 13 bases left in between. The CDR3 has 14 residues. Germline V gene lookup returns CDR1 SEHNR and CDR2 FQNEAQ (reference sequence).

The sample holds many counts of this clonotype. The rearrangement links TRBV4-2 to TRBJ1-6; unclear D gene. Between the trimmed V and J ends, which lost 4 bases and 12 bases, there was a span of 10 bases. Per the germline V gene, CDR1 is LGHNA and CDR2 is YNFKEQ. This CDR3 contains 12 residues. CDR3 loop: CASSRIGEPLHF. The CDR3 nucleotides are TGTGCCAGCAGCCGCATTGGGGAACCCCTCCACTTT.

This chain connects TRBV20-1 to TRBJ1-6; 7 bases agree with TRBD1. There are 16 residues in the CDR3. The J segment lost 9 bases and the V segment lost 5 bases, leaving 16 bases of the junction unmatched. Germline values: CDR1 DFQATT, CDR2 SNEGSKA (reference sequence). CDR3 amino acids: CSARQTQQGSGSPLHF. The CDR3 DNA sequence: TGCAGTGCTCGCCAAACGCAACAGGGGTCCGGTTCACCCCTCCACTTT.